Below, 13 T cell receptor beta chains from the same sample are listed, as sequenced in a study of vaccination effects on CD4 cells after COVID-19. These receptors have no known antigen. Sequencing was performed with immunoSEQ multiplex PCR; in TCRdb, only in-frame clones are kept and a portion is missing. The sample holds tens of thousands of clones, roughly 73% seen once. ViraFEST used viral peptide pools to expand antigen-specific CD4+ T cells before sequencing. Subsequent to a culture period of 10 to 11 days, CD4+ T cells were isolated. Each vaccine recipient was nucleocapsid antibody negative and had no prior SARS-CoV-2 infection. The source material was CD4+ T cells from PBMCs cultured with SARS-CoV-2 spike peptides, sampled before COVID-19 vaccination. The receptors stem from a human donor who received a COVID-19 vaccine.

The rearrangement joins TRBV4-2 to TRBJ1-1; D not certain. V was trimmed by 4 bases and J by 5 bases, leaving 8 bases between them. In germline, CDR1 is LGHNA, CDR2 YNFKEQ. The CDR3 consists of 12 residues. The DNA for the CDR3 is TGTGCCAGCAGCCGGGAGGATACTGAAGCTTTCTTT. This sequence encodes CASSREDTEAFF.

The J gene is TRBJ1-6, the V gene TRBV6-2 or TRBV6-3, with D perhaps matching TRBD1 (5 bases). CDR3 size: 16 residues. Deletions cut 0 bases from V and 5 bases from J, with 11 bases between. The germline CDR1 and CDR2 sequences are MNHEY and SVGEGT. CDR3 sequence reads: CASSYSSRGNNSPLHF. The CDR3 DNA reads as TGTGCCAGCAGTTACTCGAGTAGGGGAAATAATTCACCCCTCCACTTT.

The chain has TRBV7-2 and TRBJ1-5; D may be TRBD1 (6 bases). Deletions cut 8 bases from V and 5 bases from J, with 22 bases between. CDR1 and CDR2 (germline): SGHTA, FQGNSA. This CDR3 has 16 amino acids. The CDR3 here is CASRGGVYWQDQPQHF. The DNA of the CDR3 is TGTGCCAGCCGCGGGGGCGTCTACTGGCAGGATCAGCCCCAGCATTTT.

The CDR3 region has the DNA TGCGCCAGCAGCCAAGTGGCCCTCTCCCGATCCCCTAGCGGGAGGGCCTACGAGCAGTACTTC. Translation gives CASSQVALSRSPSGRAYEQYF. The V and J genes are TRBV4-1 and TRBJ2-7, with 12 positions matching TRBD2. The CDR3 is 21 residues long. The germline gives CDR1 MGHRA, CDR2 YSYEKL. With V trimmed by 1 base and J by 2 bases, 18 bases remained unmatched.

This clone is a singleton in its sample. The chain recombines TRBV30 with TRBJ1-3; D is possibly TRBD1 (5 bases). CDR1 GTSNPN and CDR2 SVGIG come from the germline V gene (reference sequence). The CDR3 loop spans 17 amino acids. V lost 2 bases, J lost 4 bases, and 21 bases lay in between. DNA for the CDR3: TGTGCCTGGAGTTCTGAGGGGAGGATCAATTCCGGAAACACCATATATTTT. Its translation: CAWSSEGRINSGNTIYF. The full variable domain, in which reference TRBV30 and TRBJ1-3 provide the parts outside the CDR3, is SQTIHQWPATLVQPVGSPLSLECTVEGTSNPNLYWYRQAAGRGLQLLFYSVGIGQISSEVPQNLSASRPQDRQFILSSKKLLLSDSGFYLCAWSSEGRINSGNTIYFGEGSWLTVV.

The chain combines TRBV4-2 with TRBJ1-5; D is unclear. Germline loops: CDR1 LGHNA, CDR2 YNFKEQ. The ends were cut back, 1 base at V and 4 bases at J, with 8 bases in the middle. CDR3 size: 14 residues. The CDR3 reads CASSQGELNQPQHF. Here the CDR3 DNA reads TGTGCCAGCAGCCAAGGGGAACTTAATCAGCCCCAGCATTTT.

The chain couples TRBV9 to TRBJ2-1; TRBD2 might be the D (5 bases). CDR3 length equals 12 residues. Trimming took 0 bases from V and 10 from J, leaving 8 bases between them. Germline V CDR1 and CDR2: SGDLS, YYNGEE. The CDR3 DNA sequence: TGTGCCAGCAGCGTAGCAGGACTCGAGCAGTTCTTC. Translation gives CASSVAGLEQFF. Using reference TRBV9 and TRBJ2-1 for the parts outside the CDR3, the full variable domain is DSGVTQTPKHLITATGQRVTLRCSPRSGDLSVYWYQQSLDQGLQFLIQYYNGEERAKGNILERFSAQQFPDLHSELNLSSLELGDSALYFCASSVAGLEQFFGPGTRLTVL.

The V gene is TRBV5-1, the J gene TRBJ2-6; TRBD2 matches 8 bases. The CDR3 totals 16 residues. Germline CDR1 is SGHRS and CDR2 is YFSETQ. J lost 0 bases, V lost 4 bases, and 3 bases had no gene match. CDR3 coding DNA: TGCGCCAGCAGCCCGGGGACTAGCTCTGGGGCCAACGTCCTGACTTTC. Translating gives CASSPGTSSGANVLTF. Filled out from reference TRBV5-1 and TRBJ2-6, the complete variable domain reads KAGVTQTPRYLIKTRGQQVTLSCSPISGHRSVSWYQQTPGQGLQFLFEYFSETQRNKGNFPGRFSGRQFSNSRSEMNVSTLELGDSALYLCASSPGTSSGANVLTFGAGSRLTVL.

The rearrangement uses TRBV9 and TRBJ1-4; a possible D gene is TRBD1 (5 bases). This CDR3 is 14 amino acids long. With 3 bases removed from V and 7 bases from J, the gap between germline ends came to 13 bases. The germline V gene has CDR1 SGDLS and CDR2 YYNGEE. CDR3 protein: CASSEGLLAEKLFF. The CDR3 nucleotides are TGTGCCAGCAGCGAGGGACTACTCGCTGAAAAACTGTTTTTT.

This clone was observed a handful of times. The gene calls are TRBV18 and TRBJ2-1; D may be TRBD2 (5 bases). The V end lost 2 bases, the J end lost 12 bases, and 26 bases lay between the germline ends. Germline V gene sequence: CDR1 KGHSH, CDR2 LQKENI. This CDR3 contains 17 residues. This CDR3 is CASSPEGRVQSRDGQFF. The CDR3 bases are TGTGCCAGCTCACCAGAAGGACGGGTCCAAAGTCGGGATGGGCAGTTCTTC.

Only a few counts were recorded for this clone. The CDR3 DNA follows: TGTGCCAGCAACCAGGGGGCGCGGTATAATTCACCCCTCCACTTT. Translation: CASNQGARYNSPLHF. The rearrangement joins TRBV2 to TRBJ1-6; 8 bases are shared with TRBD1. This CDR3 has 15 residues. V gave up 7 bases and J gave up 4 bases; unmatched junction bases: 6. Germline V CDR1 and CDR2: SNHLY, FYNNEI.

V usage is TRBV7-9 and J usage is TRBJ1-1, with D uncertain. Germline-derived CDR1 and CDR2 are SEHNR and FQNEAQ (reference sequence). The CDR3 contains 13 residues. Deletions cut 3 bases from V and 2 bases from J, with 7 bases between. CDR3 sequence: CASSFLENTEAFF. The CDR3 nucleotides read TGTGCCAGCAGCTTTCTAGAAAACACTGAAGCTTTCTTT.

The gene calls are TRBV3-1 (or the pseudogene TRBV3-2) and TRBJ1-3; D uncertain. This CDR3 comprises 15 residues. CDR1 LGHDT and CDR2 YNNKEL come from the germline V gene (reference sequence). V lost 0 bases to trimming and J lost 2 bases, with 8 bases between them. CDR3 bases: TGTGCCAGCAGCCAAGATCCCACGGCTGGAAACACCATATATTTT. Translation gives CASSQDPTAGNTIYF.